This T cell receptor beta chain was identified in a study of blood T cell repertoires in COVID-19. On the study more broadly: Sites across the United States, Italy and Spain contributed samples from acute and convalescent COVID-19. Sources were T cells, B-cell-depleted T cells, or PBMCs; the material itself was cDNA or gDNA.

Repertoires were generated with immunoSEQ multiplex PCR, while TCRdb's copy carries only in-frame clones and drops some. The sample holds 160,000 or so clones, more than 70% seen once. The CDR3 is made up of 15 amino acids. The sequencing sample was made of peripheral blood. The chain links TRBV21-1 to TRBJ1-4. TRBV21-1 is labeled a pseudogene. The TCR was taken from a man in his 60s with acute or convalescent COVID-19. The CDR3 loop is CASSKVLGRNEKLFF. CDR3 sequence (DNA): TGTGCCAGCAGCAAAGTTTTAGGGAGGAATGAAAAACTGTTTTTT.